The 24 T cell receptor beta chains given below trace back to one sample, sequenced in a study of shared clonotypes between healthy human individuals. TCRdb's copy holds only in-frame clones and misses some; the assay was immunoSEQ multiplex PCR. Among under 850,000 clones listed, around 92% were seen once. CD45RO-negative cells were positively selected for CCR7, leaving out terminally differentiated effector memory CD45RA+ cells. The sequencing input was naive CD8+ T cells sorted from blood. Receptor source: a young man in good health.

The chain recombines TRBV9 with TRBJ2-1; no firm D call. CDR3 length: 15 residues. Trimming shortened V by 3 bases and J by 4 bases, and 14 bases separated the two germline ends. Per the germline V gene, CDR1 is SGDLS and CDR2 is YYNGEE. As DNA, the CDR3 is TGTGCCAGCAGCGCCCCCCCGGAGAGGTACAATGAGCAGTTCTTC. It encodes CASSAPPERYNEQFF. Variable domain in full (rest from reference TRBV9 and TRBJ2-1): DSGVTQTPKHLITATGQRVTLRCSPRSGDLSVYWYQQSLDQGLQFLIQYYNGEERAKGNILERFSAQQFPDLHSELNLSSLELGDSALYFCASSAPPERYNEQFFGPGTRLTVL.

The chain combines TRBV11-2 with TRBJ2-5; D perhaps matches TRBD1 (6 bases). There are 14 residues in the CDR3. Trimming stripped 5 bases from V and 1 base from J, with 11 bases between. Germline lookup yields CDR1 SGHAT and CDR2 FQNNGV. The CDR3 here is CASSAGTIQETQYF. The CDR3 DNA is TGTGCCAGCAGCGCCGGGACAATCCAAGAGACCCAGTACTTC.

The CDR3 region has the DNA TGTGCCAGCAGCGCTGGGTCTATCTACGAGCAGTACTTC. Translated: CASSAGSIYEQYF. J is TRBJ2-7 and V is TRBV7-8; D ambiguous. The CDR3 consists of 13 residues. The germline V gene has CDR1 SGHVS and CDR2 FQNEAQ. The V end was cut by 5 bases, the J end by 3 bases, with 11 bases between.

The chain employs TRBV7-2 and TRBJ2-4; no reliable D call. CDR1 is SGHTA and CDR2 is FQGNSA in the germline V gene. This CDR3 region has 14 residues. V was trimmed by 1 base and J by 3 bases, leaving 7 bases between them. DNA for the CDR3: TGTGCCAGCAGCTTAGGTGGGGACAAAAACATTCAGTACTTC. Translating gives CASSLGGDKNIQYF.

A few counts support this clone. The V call is TRBV4-3, the J call TRBJ2-1; 7 nucleotides align to TRBD2. From germline, CDR1 is LGHNA and CDR2 YSLEER. The CDR3 sequence is 15 residues long. With 1 base clipped from V and 6 bases from J, the junction kept 6 bases outside the gene matches. Written as DNA, the CDR3 is TGCGCCAGCAGCCAAGGGGCGGGAGCCCGCAATGAGCAGTTCTTC. Translation gives CASSQGAGARNEQFF.

This clone has a single count. In the same sample, other DNA sequences code for this CDR3. The rearrangement uses TRBV29-1 and TRBJ2-1; tentative D call: TRBD2 (6 bases). CDR3 length equals 13 residues. Trimming took 3 bases from V and 1 from J, leaving 7 bases between them. Germline CDR1 reads SQVTM; CDR2 reads ANQGSEA. The CDR3 coding sequence is TGCAGCGTTGACGGGAGTTCCTACAATGAGCAGTTCTTC. This codes for CSVDGSSYNEQFF.

The V call is TRBV4-1, the J call TRBJ2-7; tentatively, D is TRBD2 (6 bases). Germline CDR1 is MGHRA and CDR2 is YSYEKL. The CDR3 has 16 residues. V was cut by 4 bases and J by 4 bases, with 20 bases left in between. CDR3 sequence (DNA): TGCGCCAGCAGCCCCCCAGGAGGGCCCAGCAAGTACGAGCAGTACTTC. Translation gives CASSPPGGPSKYEQYF.

The V gene is TRBV5-6, the J gene TRBJ2-1; 7 nucleotides line up with TRBD2. Germline-derived CDR1 and CDR2 are SGHDT and YYEEEE. With 3 bases clipped from V and 4 bases from J, the junction kept 4 bases outside the gene matches. The CDR3 covers 14 residues. In DNA, the CDR3 is TGTGCCAGCAGCTGGACTAGAAAGTACAATGAGCAGTTCTTC. This codes for CASSWTRKYNEQFF.

The rearrangement uses TRBV15 and TRBJ2-1, with 7 positions matching TRBD2. The CDR3 has 17 residues. Germline CDR1 LNHNV, CDR2 YYDKDF (reference sequence). V lost 5 bases, J lost 2 bases, and 12 bases stayed unmatched. CDR3 coding DNA: TGTGCCACCAGCGGATTAGCGGGCCTACCCCCCTACAATGAGCAGTTCTTC. Translation: CATSGLAGLPPYNEQFF.

The J gene is TRBJ2-1, the V gene TRBV10-1; 7 nucleotides match TRBD2. The V gene end was trimmed by 2 bases and the J gene end by 0 bases; junction bases not matched to a gene: 4. Germline CDR1 is WNHNN and CDR2 is SYGVQD (reference sequence). The CDR3 covers 16 residues. CDR3 amino acids: CASSELASGSYNEQFF. In DNA, the CDR3 is TGCGCCAGCAGTGAGCTTGCTAGCGGCTCCTACAATGAGCAGTTCTTC.

This clone was recorded once. The genes are TRBV7-6 and TRBJ2-3, with a possible D match to TRBD1 (6 bases). Germline lookup yields CDR1 SGHVS and CDR2 FNYEAQ. The CDR3 consists of 14 residues. The ends were cut back, 5 bases at V and 4 bases at J, with 13 bases in the middle. CDR3 amino acids: CASSEGGWADTQYF. CDR3 bases: TGTGCCAGCAGCGAAGGGGGTTGGGCAGATACGCAGTATTTT.

The rearrangement links TRBV4-2 to TRBJ2-1; D is unresolved. Deletions cut 1 base from V and 6 bases from J, with 16 bases between. The CDR3 sequence is 16 residues long. Germline CDR1 and CDR2: LGHNA and YNFKEQ. This CDR3 reads CASSQVGPQGVNEQFF. The CDR3 nucleotides read TGTGCCAGCAGCCAAGTCGGTCCCCAAGGAGTCAATGAGCAGTTCTTC.

This rearrangement joins TRBV11-2 to TRBJ2-7; TRBD2 matches 9 bases. V gave up 5 bases and J gave up 2 bases; unmatched junction bases: 4. There are 14 residues in the CDR3. Per the germline V gene, CDR1 is SGHAT and CDR2 is FQNNGV. The CDR3 region is CASSNSGRTYEQYF. As DNA, the CDR3 is TGTGCCAGCAGCAATAGCGGGAGAACCTACGAGCAGTACTTC.

CDR3 sequence: CASRDGQGGIEAFF. The CDR3 DNA is TGTGCCAGCAGAGACGGACAGGGAGGGATTGAAGCTTTCTTT. The chain links TRBV27 to TRBJ1-1; 8 bases are a match to TRBD1. CDR1 is MNHEY, CDR2 SMNVEV, per germline (reference sequence). The ends lost 6 bases at V and 7 bases at J; junction bases unmatched: 10. This CDR3 is 14 amino acids long.

The chain links TRBV4-1 to TRBJ2-7; D call uncertain. Per germline, CDR1 MGHRA and CDR2 YSYEKL. V lost 2 bases to trimming and J lost 4 bases, with 12 bases between them. The CDR3 length is 14 residues. The CDR3 protein is CASSQIGLGYEQYF. DNA for the CDR3: TGCGCCAGCAGCCAAATTGGCTTGGGTTACGAGCAGTACTTC.

V and J are TRBV5-1 and TRBJ2-5; 11 nucleotides align to TRBD2. The CDR3 spans 19 residues. From germline, CDR1 is SGHRS and CDR2 YFSETQ. Unmatched junction bases numbered 12, after V lost 2 bases and J lost 0 bases. The DNA for the CDR3 is TGCGCCAGCAGCTTACCGACTCGGACTAGCGGGCGTTACCAAGAGACCCAGTACTTC. Translation: CASSLPTRTSGRYQETQYF.

This chain uses TRBV11-3 with TRBJ2-7, with D maybe TRBD1 (6 bases). V lost 4 bases to trimming and J lost 6 bases, with 13 bases between them. CDR3 length: 13 residues. Germline values: CDR1 SGHNT, CDR2 YENEEA. In nucleotides, the CDR3 is TGTGCCAGCAGCTCAAGGGGGATCGGCGAGCAGTACTTC. Its translation is CASSSRGIGEQYF.

This chain uses TRBV4-3 with TRBJ1-1; D not certain. CDR1 is LGHNA, CDR2 YSLEER, per germline. The CDR3 has 13 residues. The V end lost 2 bases, the J end lost 5 bases, and 9 bases lay between the germline ends. The chain's CDR3 is CASSQREETEAFF. CDR3 DNA sequence: TGCGCCAGCAGCCAACGGGAAGAGACTGAAGCTTTCTTT.

The chain joins TRBV29-1 to TRBJ2-3; TRBD1 agrees at 7 bases. This CDR3 is 13 amino acids long. V lost 4 bases and J lost 1; bases outside the gene matches: 2. Germline CDR1 reads SQVTM; CDR2 reads ANQGSEA. The DNA of the CDR3 is TGCAGCGTTGGGCAGGGGGGCACAGATACGCAGTATTTT. Translation: CSVGQGGTDTQYF.

The chain recombines TRBV5-1 with TRBJ2-7; maybe TRBD2 (5 bases). Trimming cost V 4 bases and J 6 bases, with 17 bases left between them. Germline assignment: CDR1 SGHRS and CDR2 YFSETQ. The CDR3 totals 14 residues. The CDR3 coding sequence is TGCGCCAGCAGCCCTAGCACCCCCCGGGGCGAGCAGTACTTC. Residues: CASSPSTPRGEQYF.

The gene calls are TRBV11-2 and TRBJ2-1; TRBD2 might be the D (6 bases). Germline CDR1 reads SGHAT; CDR2 reads FQNNGV. The CDR3 consists of 17 residues. V was shortened by 2 bases and J by 0 bases, with 14 bases between the two germline ends. For the CDR3, the DNA is TGTGCCAGCAGCTTAAGGTTTAGCGGCAGCTCCTACAATGAGCAGTTCTTC. This sequence encodes CASSLRFSGSSYNEQFF.

The rearrangement joins TRBV25-1 to TRBJ2-2, with 8 bases matching TRBD2. CDR1 is MGHDK and CDR2 is SYGVNS in the germline V gene. V lost 8 bases and J lost 1; bases outside the gene matches: 9. This CDR3 has 16 amino acids. The CDR3 DNA reads as TGTGCCAGCCTGGGTGGTAGCGGGGAGAACACCGGGGAGCTGTTTTTT. This codes for CASLGGSGENTGELFF.

This chain uses TRBV6-6 with TRBJ1-2; 8 bases fit TRBD1. Germline lookup yields CDR1 MNHNY and CDR2 SVGAGI (reference sequence). The CDR3 extends over 13 amino acids. The V gene end was trimmed by 7 bases and the J gene end by 8 bases; junction bases not matched to a gene: 9. The CDR3 reads CASTPGQVYGYTF. The DNA of the CDR3 is TGTGCCAGCACTCCGGGACAGGTTTACGGCTACACCTTC.

CDR3 amino acids: CASSQDLIGTEAFF. DNA of the CDR3: TGCGCCAGCAGCCAAGACTTGATTGGCACTGAAGCTTTCTTT. The chain uses TRBV4-1 and TRBJ1-1; no definite D call. The germline V gene has CDR1 MGHRA and CDR2 YSYEKL. CDR3 size: 14 residues. Trimming shortened V by 0 bases and J by 4 bases, and 9 bases separated the two germline ends.